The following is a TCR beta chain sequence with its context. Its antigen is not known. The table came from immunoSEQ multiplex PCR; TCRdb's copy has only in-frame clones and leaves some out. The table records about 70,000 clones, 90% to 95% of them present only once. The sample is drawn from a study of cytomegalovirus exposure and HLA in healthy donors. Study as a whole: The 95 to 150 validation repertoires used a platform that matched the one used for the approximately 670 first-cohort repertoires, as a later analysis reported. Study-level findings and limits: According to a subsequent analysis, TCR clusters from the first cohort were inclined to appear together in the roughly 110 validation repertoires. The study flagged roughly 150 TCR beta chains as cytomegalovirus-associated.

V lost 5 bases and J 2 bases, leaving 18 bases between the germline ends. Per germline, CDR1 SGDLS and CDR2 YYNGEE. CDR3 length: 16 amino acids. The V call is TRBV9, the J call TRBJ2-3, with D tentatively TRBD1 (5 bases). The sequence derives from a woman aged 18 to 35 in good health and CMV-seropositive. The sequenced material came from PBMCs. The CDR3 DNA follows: TGTGCCAGCAGAGCCGGGCCCAGGGATCCCACAGATACGCAGTATTTT. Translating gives CASRAGPRDPTDTQYF.